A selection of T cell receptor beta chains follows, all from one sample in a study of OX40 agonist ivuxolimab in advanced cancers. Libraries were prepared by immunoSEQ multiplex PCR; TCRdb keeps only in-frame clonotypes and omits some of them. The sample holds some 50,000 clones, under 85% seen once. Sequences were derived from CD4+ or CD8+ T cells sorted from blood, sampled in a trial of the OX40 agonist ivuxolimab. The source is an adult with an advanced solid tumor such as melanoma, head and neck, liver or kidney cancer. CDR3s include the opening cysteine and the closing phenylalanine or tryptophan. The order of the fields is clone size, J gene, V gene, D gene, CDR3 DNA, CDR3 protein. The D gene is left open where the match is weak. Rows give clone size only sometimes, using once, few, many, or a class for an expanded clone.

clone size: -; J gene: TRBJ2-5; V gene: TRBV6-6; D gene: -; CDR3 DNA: TGTGCCAGCAGTTACGGGGGGCACAACCAAGAGACCCAGTACTTC; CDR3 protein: CASSYGGHNQETQYF
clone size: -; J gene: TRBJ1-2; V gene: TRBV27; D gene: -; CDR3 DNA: TGTGCCAGCAGTGGCGACAGCCTTGGCTACACCTTC; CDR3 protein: CASSGDSLGYTF
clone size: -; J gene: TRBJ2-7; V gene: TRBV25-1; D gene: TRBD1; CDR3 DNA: TGTGCCAGCAGTGGGGACAGCTCCTACGAGCAGTACTTC; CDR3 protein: CASSGDSSYEQYF
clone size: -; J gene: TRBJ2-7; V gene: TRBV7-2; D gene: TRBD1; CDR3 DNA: TGTGCCAGCAGCTTAGCCGGACAGGGGATTTACGAGCAGTACTTC; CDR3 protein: CASSLAGQGIYEQYF
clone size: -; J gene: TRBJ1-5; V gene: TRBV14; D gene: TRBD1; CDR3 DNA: TGTGCCAGCAGTCTGACAGGGGGAAATCAGCCCCAGCATTTT; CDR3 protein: CASSLTGGNQPQHF
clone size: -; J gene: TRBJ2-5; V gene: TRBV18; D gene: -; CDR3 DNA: TGTGCCAGCTCACCCTATAGGGGGTCCCAAGAGACCCAGTACTTC; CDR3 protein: CASSPYRGSQETQYF
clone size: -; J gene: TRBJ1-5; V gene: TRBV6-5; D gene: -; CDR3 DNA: TGTGCCAGCAGTGAAGGACATCAGGACAGAAAACATTTT; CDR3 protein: CASSEGHQDRKHF
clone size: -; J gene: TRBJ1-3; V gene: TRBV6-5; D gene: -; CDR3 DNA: TGTGCCAGCAGTGACGGGGGCTCTGGAAACACCATATATTTT; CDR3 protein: CASSDGGSGNTIYF
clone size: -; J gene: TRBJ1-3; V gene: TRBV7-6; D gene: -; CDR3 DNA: TGTGCCAGCAGCTTACGAGGGGGGCCAGCCTCTGGAAACACCATATATTTT; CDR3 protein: CASSLRGGPASGNTIYF
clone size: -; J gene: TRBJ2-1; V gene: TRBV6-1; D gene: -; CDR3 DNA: TGTGCCAGCAGTGAACTCGGGACAAGCTCCTACAATGAGCAGTTCTTC; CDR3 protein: CASSELGTSSYNEQFF
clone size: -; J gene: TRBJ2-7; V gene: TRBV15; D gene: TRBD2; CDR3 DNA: TGTGCCACCAGCAGAGGACTAGCGACCTACGAGCAGTACTTC; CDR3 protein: CATSRGLATYEQYF
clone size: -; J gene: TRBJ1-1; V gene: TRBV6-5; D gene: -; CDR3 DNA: TGTGCCAGCAGCGCCCAAAGGGGAGGGAACACTGAAGCTTTCTTT; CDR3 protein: CASSAQRGGNTEAFF
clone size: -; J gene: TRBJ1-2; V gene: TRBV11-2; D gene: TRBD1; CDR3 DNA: TGTGCCAGCAGCTTAGGAGAGACAGGGTATGGCTACACCTTC; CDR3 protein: CASSLGETGYGYTF
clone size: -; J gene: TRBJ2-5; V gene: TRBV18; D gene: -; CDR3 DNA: TGTGCCAGCTCTCCATCCGGCGTGAGGGCTGAGACCCAGTACTTC; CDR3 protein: CASSPSGVRAETQYF
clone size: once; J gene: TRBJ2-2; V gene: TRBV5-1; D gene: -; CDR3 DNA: TGCGCCAGCAGCCCGAGTGGCCGGGGGAACACCGGGGAGCTGTTTTTT; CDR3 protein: CASSPSGRGNTGELFF
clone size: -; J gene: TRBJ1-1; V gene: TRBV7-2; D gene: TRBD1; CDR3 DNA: TGTGCCAGCAGCTCCGGGACAGCTCGAGGCACTGAAGCTTTCTTT; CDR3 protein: CASSSGTARGTEAFF
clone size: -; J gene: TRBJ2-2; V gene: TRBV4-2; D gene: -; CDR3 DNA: TGTGCCAGCAGCCAAGGCCGACAGAGGACCGGGGAGCTGTTTTTT; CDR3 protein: CASSQGRQRTGELFF
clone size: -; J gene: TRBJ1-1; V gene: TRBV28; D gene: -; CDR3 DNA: TGTGCCAGCAGTTTGGCGCAGCACACTGAAGCTTTCTTT; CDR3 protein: CASSLAQHTEAFF
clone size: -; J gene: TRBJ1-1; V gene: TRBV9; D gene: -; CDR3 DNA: TGTGCCAGCAGCGTAGGCATTTGGAACACTGAAGCTTTCTTT; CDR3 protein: CASSVGIWNTEAFF
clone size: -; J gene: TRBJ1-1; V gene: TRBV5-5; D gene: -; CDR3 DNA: TGTGCCAGCAGCTTTTTCGGGGCACAAGGTGAAGCTTTCTTT; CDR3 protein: CASSFFGAQGEAFF